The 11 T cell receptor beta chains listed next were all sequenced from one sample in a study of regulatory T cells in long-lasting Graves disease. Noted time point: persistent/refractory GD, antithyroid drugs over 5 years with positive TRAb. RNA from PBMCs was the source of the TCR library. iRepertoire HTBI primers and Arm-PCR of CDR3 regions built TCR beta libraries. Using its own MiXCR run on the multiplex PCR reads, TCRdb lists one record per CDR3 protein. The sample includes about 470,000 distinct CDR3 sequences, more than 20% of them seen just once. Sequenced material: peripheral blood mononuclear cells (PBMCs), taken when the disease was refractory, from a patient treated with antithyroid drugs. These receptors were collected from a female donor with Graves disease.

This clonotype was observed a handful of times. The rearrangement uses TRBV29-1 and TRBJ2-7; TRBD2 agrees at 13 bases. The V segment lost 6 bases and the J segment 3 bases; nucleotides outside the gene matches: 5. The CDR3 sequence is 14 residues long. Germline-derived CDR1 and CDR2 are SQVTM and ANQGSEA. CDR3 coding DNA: TGCAGCGTCGGGACTAGCGGGAACAACTACGAGCAGTACTTC. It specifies CSVGTSGNNYEQYF.

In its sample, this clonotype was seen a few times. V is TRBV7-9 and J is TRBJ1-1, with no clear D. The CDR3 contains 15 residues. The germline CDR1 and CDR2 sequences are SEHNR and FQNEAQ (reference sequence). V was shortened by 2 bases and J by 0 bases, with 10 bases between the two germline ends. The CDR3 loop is CASSLIELMNTEAFF. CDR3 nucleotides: TGTGCCAGCAGCTTAATCGAATTAATGAACACTGAAGCTTTCTTT.

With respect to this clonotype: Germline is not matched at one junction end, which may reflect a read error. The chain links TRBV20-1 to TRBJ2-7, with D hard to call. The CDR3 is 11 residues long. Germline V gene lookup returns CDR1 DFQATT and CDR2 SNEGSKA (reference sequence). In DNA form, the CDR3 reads TGCAGTGCTCACTGGGGAAACGAGCAGTGCTTC. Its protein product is CSAHWGNEQCF.

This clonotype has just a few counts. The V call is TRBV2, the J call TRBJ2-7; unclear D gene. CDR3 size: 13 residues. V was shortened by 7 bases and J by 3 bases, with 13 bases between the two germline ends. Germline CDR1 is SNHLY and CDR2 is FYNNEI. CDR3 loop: CASILTEIYEQYF. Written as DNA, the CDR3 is TGTGCCAGCATCCTAACGGAGATCTACGAGCAGTACTTC.

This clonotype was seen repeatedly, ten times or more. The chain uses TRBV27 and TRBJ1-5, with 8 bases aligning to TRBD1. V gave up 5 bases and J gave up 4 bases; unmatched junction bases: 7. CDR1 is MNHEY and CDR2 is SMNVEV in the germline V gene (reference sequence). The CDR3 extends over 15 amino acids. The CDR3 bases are TGTGCCAGCAGTGGGACAGGAGCCTTTAATCAGCCCCAGCATTTT. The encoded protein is CASSGTGAFNQPQHF.

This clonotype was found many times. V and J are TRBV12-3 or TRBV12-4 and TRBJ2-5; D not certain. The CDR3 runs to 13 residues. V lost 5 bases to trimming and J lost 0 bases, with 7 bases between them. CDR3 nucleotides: TGTGCCAGCAGTCCCCCCCACCAAGAGACCCAGTACTTC. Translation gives CASSPPHQETQYF.

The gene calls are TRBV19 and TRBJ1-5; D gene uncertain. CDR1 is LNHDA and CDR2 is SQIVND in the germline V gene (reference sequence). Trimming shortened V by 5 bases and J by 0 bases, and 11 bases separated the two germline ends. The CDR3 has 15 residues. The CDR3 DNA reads TGTGCCAGTAGTCTGGGTTCTTTTAGCAATCAGCCCCAGCATTTT. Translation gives CASSLGSFSNQPQHF.

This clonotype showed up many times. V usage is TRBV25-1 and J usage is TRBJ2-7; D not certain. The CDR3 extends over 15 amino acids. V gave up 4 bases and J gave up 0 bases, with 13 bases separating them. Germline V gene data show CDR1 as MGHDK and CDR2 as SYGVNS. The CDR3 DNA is TGTGCCAGCAGTGGGCAAGGTCTCACCTCCTACGAGCAGTACTTC. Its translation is CASSGQGLTSYEQYF.

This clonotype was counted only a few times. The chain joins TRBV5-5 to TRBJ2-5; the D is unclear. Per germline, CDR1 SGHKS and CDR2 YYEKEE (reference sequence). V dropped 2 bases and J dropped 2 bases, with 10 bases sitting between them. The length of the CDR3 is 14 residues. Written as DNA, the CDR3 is TGTGCCAGCAGCTTTGTACAACTTCAAGAGACCCAGTACTTC. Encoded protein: CASSFVQLQETQYF.

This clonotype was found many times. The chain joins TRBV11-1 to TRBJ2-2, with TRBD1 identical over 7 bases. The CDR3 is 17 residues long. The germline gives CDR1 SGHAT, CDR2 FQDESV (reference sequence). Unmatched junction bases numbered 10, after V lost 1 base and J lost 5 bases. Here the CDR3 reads CASSLDPVTGTTGELFF. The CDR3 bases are TGTGCCAGCAGCTTAGATCCCGTGACAGGGACGACCGGGGAGCTGTTTTTT. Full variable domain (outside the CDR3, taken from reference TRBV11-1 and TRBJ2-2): EAEVAQSPRYKITEKSQAVAFWCDPISGHATLYWYRQILGQGPELLVQFQDESVVDDSQLPKDRFSAERLKGVDSTLKIQPAELGDSAMYLCASSLDPVTGTTGELFFGEGSRLTVL.

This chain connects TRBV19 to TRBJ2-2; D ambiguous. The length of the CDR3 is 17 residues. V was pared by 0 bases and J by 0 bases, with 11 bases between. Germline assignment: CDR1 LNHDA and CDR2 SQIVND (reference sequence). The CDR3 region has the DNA TGTGCCAGTAGTATAGATTGGGGTAGTGCGAACACCGGGGAGCTGTTTTTT. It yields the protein CASSIDWGSANTGELFF.